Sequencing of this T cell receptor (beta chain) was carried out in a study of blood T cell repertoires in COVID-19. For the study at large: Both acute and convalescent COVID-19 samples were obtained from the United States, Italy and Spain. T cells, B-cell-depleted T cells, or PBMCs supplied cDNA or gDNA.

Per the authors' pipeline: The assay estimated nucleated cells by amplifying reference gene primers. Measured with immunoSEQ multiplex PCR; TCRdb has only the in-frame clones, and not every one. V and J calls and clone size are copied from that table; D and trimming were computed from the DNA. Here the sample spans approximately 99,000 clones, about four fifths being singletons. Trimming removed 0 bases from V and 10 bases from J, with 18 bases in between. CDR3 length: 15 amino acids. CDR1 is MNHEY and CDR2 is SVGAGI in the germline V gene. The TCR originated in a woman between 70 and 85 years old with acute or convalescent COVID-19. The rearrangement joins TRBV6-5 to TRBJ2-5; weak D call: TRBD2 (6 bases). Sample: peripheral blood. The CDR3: CASSYSKASASDQYF. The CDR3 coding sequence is TGTGCCAGCAGTTACTCGAAGGCTAGCGCCTCAGACCAGTACTTC.